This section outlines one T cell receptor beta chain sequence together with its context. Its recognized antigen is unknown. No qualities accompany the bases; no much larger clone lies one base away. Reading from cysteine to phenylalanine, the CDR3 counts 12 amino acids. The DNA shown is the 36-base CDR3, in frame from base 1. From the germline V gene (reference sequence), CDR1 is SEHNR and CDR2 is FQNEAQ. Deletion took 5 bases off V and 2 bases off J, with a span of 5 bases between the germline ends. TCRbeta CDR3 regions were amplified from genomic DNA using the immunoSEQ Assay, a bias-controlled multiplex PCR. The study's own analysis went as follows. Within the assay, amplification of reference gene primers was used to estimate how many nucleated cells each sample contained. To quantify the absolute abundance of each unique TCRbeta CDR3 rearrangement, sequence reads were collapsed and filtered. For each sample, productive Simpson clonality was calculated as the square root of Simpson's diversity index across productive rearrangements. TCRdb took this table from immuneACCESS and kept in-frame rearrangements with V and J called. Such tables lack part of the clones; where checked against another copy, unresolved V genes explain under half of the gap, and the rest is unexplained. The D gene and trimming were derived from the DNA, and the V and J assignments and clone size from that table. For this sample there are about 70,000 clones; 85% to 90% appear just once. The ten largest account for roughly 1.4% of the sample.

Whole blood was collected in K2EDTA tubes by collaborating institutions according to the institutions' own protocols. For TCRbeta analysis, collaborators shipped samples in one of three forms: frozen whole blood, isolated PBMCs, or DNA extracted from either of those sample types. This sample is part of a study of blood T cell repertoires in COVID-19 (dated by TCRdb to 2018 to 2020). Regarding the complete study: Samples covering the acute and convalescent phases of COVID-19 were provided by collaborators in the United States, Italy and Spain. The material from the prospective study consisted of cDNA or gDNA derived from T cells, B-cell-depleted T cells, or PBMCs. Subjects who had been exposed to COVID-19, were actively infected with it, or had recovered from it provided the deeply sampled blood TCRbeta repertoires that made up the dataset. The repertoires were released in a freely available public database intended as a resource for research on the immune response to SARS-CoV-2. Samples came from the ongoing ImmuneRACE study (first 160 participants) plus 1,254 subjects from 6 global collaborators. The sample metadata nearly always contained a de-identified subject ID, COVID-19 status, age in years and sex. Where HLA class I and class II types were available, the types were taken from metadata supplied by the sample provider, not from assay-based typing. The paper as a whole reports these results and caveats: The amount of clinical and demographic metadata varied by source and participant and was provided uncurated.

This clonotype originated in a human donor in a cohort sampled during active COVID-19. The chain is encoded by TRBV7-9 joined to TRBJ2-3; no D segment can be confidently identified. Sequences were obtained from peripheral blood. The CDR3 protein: CASSPNTDTQYF. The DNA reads TGTGCCAGCAGCCCTAACACAGATACGCAGTATTTT. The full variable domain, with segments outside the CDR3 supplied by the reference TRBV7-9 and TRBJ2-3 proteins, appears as DTGVSQNPRHKITKRGQNVTFRCDPISEHNRLYWYRQTLGQGPEFLTYFQNEAQLEKSRLLSDRFSAERPKGSFSTLEIQRTEQGDSAMYLCASSPNTDTQYFGPGTRLTVL.